One sample yielded the 18 T cell receptor beta chains listed below, sequenced in a study of blood T cell repertoires in COVID-19. TCRdb keeps only in-frame clones here, not all; method: immunoSEQ multiplex PCR. This sample carries around 250,000 clones, 75% to 90% of them seen once, and the ten largest clones take less than 1%. The material sequenced was peripheral blood. These receptors originate from a woman in her forties who had recovered from COVID-19.

The CDR3 DNA reads as TGTGCCAGCAGCTTAACAGCGGGAGGATCCTACAATGAGCAGTTCTTC. Its protein product is CASSLTAGGSYNEQFF. The J gene is TRBJ2-1, the V gene TRBV14; 9 bases are shared with TRBD2. CDR1 and CDR2 from the germline V gene are SGHDN and FVKESK. The V segment lost 5 bases and the J segment 1 base; nucleotides outside the gene matches: 6. CDR3 length: 16 amino acids.

This clone was recorded only once. The genes are TRBV24-1 and TRBJ2-5, with 7 bases fitting TRBD1. Trimming at V came to 5 bases and at J to 1 base, leaving 6 bases not matched to a gene. CDR1 and CDR2 from the germline V gene are KGHDR and SFDVKD. The CDR3 contains 15 residues. The chain's CDR3 is CATSATDRAQETQYF. The CDR3 DNA sequence: TGTGCCACCAGTGCCACCGACAGGGCCCAAGAGACCCAGTACTTC.

The chain carries TRBV2 and TRBJ1-1; 10 bases are shared with TRBD1. The germline V gene encodes CDR1 SNHLY and CDR2 FYNNEI. After removal of 4 bases from V and 10 bases from J, the junction contained 9 bases not matched to a gene. This CDR3 contains 14 residues. This CDR3 reads CASSARDRGFSAFF. The DNA of the CDR3 is TGTGCCAGCAGTGCCCGGGACAGGGGTTTTTCAGCTTTCTTT.

This chain links TRBV7-9 with TRBJ2-5, with 12 bases matching TRBD2. Germline values: CDR1 SEHNR, CDR2 FQNEAQ (reference sequence). There are 17 residues in the CDR3. Trimming removed 4 bases from V and 5 bases from J; junction bases left unmatched: 11. The CDR3: CASSYPPSGRARETQYF. In nucleotides, the CDR3 is TGTGCCAGCAGCTACCCTCCTAGCGGGAGGGCGAGGGAGACCCAGTACTTC.

V is TRBV27 and J is TRBJ1-1; 10 bases are a match to TRBD1. The J segment lost 2 bases and the V segment lost 6 bases, leaving 3 bases of the junction unmatched. The CDR3 consists of 14 residues. CDR1 and CDR2 from the germline V gene are MNHEY and SMNVEV (reference sequence). The CDR3 coding sequence is TGTGCCAGCAGGGGACAGGGGACAAACACTGAAGCTTTCTTT. Protein sequence: CASRGQGTNTEAFF.

The chain has TRBV12-3 or TRBV12-4 and TRBJ1-2; D is unresolved. The CDR3 totals 13 residues. Trimming took off 3 bases at V and 1 base at J, with 6 bases between the two ends. The CDR3 bases are TGTGCCAGCAGTTTGGGCAATAACTATGGCTACACCTTC. Protein sequence: CASSLGNNYGYTF.

A few counts support this clone. The chain couples TRBV9 to TRBJ2-7; 9 nucleotides match TRBD2. V was clipped by 2 bases and J by 2 bases; unmatched bases: 2. The germline V gene encodes CDR1 SGDLS and CDR2 YYNGEE. This CDR3 spans 14 amino acids. The CDR3 DNA is TGTGCCAGCAGCGTGGCGGGAGGGCCCTACGAGCAGTACTTC. Protein: CASSVAGGPYEQYF.

The J gene is TRBJ1-1, the V gene TRBV19; D ambiguous. CDR3 length: 13 residues. CDR1 and CDR2 from the germline V gene are LNHDA and SQIVND (reference sequence). Trimming removed 3 bases at V and 2 bases at J, with 7 bases between. The CDR3 nucleotides read TGTGCCAGTAGTATGTCCCAAAACACTGAAGCTTTCTTT. Translating gives CASSMSQNTEAFF.

The J gene is TRBJ1-1, the V gene TRBV4-1, with 11 nucleotides matching TRBD1. Germline CDR1 and CDR2: MGHRA and YSYEKL. The CDR3 is 16 residues long. The junction had 5 bases not matched to a gene; V was cut back by 4 bases and J by 1 base. CDR3 sequence: CASSLGQGVQNTEAFF. The CDR3 coding sequence is TGCGCCAGCAGCCTGGGACAGGGGGTACAGAACACTGAAGCTTTCTTT.

This sequence joins TRBV5-1 and TRBJ2-3, with D perhaps TRBD2 (6 bases). The CDR3 length is 14 residues. Germline V gives CDR1 SGHRS, CDR2 YFSETQ. V was shortened by 1 base and J by 6 bases, with 12 bases between the two germline ends. The CDR3 sequence is CASSLSTSSDTQYF. CDR3 nucleotide sequence: TGCGCCAGCAGCTTGTCTACTAGCTCTGATACGCAGTATTTT.

The V call is TRBV24-1, the J call TRBJ2-1; D perhaps matches TRBD1 (5 bases). The CDR3 spans 13 residues. Germline V lookup: CDR1 KGHDR, CDR2 SFDVKD. The germline V and J ends were trimmed by 2 bases and 10 bases, with 11 bases remaining between them. CDR3 sequence reads: CATSDSTTEEQFF. For the CDR3, the DNA is TGTGCCACCAGTGATTCGACGACAGAAGAGCAGTTCTTC.

The chain has TRBV9 and TRBJ2-2, with D possibly being TRBD1 (6 bases). V shed 4 bases and J shed 4 bases, with 20 bases lying between them. CDR3 length: 17 amino acids. In germline, CDR1 is SGDLS, CDR2 YYNGEE. The CDR3 DNA reads TGTGCCAGCAGCCGTCGTACAGGGTCACCCCCCACCGGGGAGCTGTTTTTT. It specifies CASSRRTGSPPTGELFF.

V and J are TRBV18 and TRBJ2-2, with D perhaps TRBD2 (5 bases). The CDR3 covers 15 residues. Trimming pared 2 bases from V and 3 bases from J, leaving 10 bases between. Germline V gene lookup returns CDR1 KGHSH and CDR2 LQKENI. The CDR3 region has the DNA TGTGCCAGCTCACCAAGGCCGGACTACACCGGGGAGCTGTTTTTT. It codes for CASSPRPDYTGELFF.

The CDR3 protein is CASSPAGDKKPQHF. CDR3 DNA: TGTGCCAGCAGCCCCGCGGGGGACAAGAAGCCCCAGCATTTT. This chain links TRBV7-2 with TRBJ1-5; possibly TRBD1 for D (6 bases). V was clipped by 5 bases and J by 8 bases, with 16 bases between them. This CDR3 region has 14 residues. The germline V gene encodes CDR1 SGHTA and CDR2 FQGNSA.

This chain links TRBV29-1 with TRBJ1-4; D is undetermined. Germline V CDR1 and CDR2: SQVTM, ANQGSEA. The CDR3 extends over 12 amino acids. The ends were cut back, 4 bases at V and 6 bases at J, with 9 bases in the middle. This chain's CDR3 is CSVGQNHEKLFF. In nucleotides, the CDR3 is TGCAGCGTTGGGCAGAATCATGAAAAACTGTTTTTT.

The V call is TRBV9, the J call TRBJ1-1, with D unresolved. The CDR3 covers 13 residues. The V end lost 0 bases, the J end lost 0 bases, and 3 bases lay between the germline ends. Germline CDR1 reads SGDLS; CDR2 reads YYNGEE. CDR3 bases: TGTGCCAGCAGCGTAGCAATGAACACTGAAGCTTTCTTT. Translated, it gives CASSVAMNTEAFF.

The gene calls are TRBV30 and TRBJ1-1; 7 bases are shared with TRBD1. This CDR3 has 13 amino acids. V was pared by 4 bases and J by 0 bases, with 2 bases of the junction left unmatched. Germline V gene sequence: CDR1 GTSNPN, CDR2 SVGIG (reference sequence). This chain's CDR3 is CAWTGQVNTEAFF. The CDR3 DNA follows: TGTGCCTGGACCGGACAGGTGAACACTGAAGCTTTCTTT.

CDR3 protein: CASSLFGSASSYEQYF. In DNA form, the CDR3 reads TGTGCCAGCAGTTTATTCGGATCGGCTAGCTCCTACGAGCAGTACTTC. V gene TRBV28 combines with J gene TRBJ2-7; D ambiguous. There are 16 residues in the CDR3. V was shortened by 1 base and J by 0 bases, with 13 bases between the two germline ends. The germline V gene has CDR1 MDHEN and CDR2 SYDVKM.